Sequencing of this TCR beta chain was carried out in a study of identifying expanded T cells in peripheral blood. The CDR3 extends over 12 amino acids. The V end was cut by 4 bases, the J end by 10 bases, with 12 bases between. Germline CDR1 and CDR2: SGHTS and YDEGEE. Assay: immunoSEQ multiplex PCR; the TCRdb copy retains only in-frame clones and omits some. Among more than 85,000 clones listed, about nine tenths were seen once. As for this clone: Its antigen is currently unknown.

Broader study findings: Technical replicates showed roughly 1.2 changed clones; two weeks 15 to 20; four weeks 19.

The TCR was taken from a person aged 18 to 75 in good health. This chain links TRBV5-8 with TRBJ2-1; no reliable D call. Sequencing input: blood. The CDR3 sequence: CASSNLVGEQFF. The DNA of the CDR3 is TGTGCCAGCAGCAACTTAGTGGGCGAGCAGTTCTTC.